This TCR beta chain was profiled in a study of T cells expressing NK-cell markers. Study summary: Among eight sequenced donors, seven carried HCMV seropositivity while one was seronegative. Study-wide results and caveats: Several donors showed dominant NKG2C+ clonotypes comprising roughly 1.0-7.5% of their CD8+ T cells. The CD3+CD56-NKG2C+ fraction was also led by these clonotypes in a few donors.

Concerning this clonotype: Its specificity is not known.

This CDR3 is built from 15 residues. Germline CDR1 and CDR2: MNHEY and SVGAGI. From its re-call of the 5' RACE reads, TCRdb lists each CDR3 protein once, without DNA. The sample has about 390,000 distinct CDR3 sequences. The sample taken for sequencing was blood T cells: a sorted CD56 or NKG2C T cell subset, CD4+ or CD8+ T cells, or bulk PBMC T cells (not recorded which). This sequence was found in a woman between 45 and 65 years old in good health. The V gene is TRBV6-5, the J gene TRBJ2-5; TCRdb proposes TRBD1, but this gene call is untestable without DNA. CDR3 amino acids: CASSNRDNDWETQYF.